This entry features one T cell receptor beta chain sequence. Other DNA sequences in the sample encode the same CDR3. The data were taken from a study of shared clonotypes between healthy human individuals. Profiled with immunoSEQ multiplex PCR; TCRdb holds only in-frame clones, not every one. The sample has millions of clones, about 94% seen once. CD45RO-negative CD8 cells positively selected for CCR7 made up the naive population, which excluded terminally differentiated effector memory CD45RA+ cells. From germline, CDR1 is SEHNR and CDR2 FQNEAQ (reference sequence). The CDR3 has 12 residues. V lost 1 base and J 3 bases, leaving 4 bases between the germline ends.

The V call is TRBV7-9, the J call TRBJ2-7, with D unresolved. The sample was naive CD8+ T cells sorted from blood. This clonotype was obtained from a man younger than 35 in good health. The CDR3 here is CASSLVGYEQYF. The DNA of the CDR3 is TGTGCCAGCAGCTTAGTAGGCTACGAGCAGTACTTC.